Detailed here is one T cell receptor beta chain. These data originate in a study of blood T cell repertoires in COVID-19. V dropped 3 bases and J dropped 5 bases, with 14 bases sitting between them. The CDR3 sequence is 14 residues long. CDR1 is MNHEY and CDR2 is SMNVEV in the germline V gene (reference sequence). Original data processing: For nucleated cells, counts were estimated from reference gene primer amplification. Clones were read by immunoSEQ multiplex PCR, and TCRdb kept only the in-frame ones, dropping some. From that table come the V and J calls and clone size; the DNA was used to work out D and trimming. The sample shows fewer than 300,000 clones, approximately 90% of them seen only once. Ages ranged from 18 to 89 years, with residence in fewer than 25 US areas. Two consecutive negative NP/OP PCR tests, clearance, or resolved symptoms defined Cohort 3 recovery.

The source of this sequence is a man in his late teens or twenties who had recovered from COVID-19. V is TRBV27 and J is TRBJ2-7, with D perhaps TRBD1 (6 bases). Sequencing input: PBMCs or T cells enriched from blood (not recorded which). Here the CDR3 DNA reads TGTGCCAGCAGTTTGATACAGGGATTCCACGAGCAGTACTTC. Its protein is CASSLIQGFHEQYF.